A single sample gave rise to the 9 T cell receptor beta chains below, sequenced in a study of cytomegalovirus exposure and HLA in healthy donors (dated by TCRdb to 2015 to 2018). Libraries were constructed by the immunoSEQ multiplex PCR assay. The multiplex PCR relied on a mix of 60 forward primers for TCR Vbeta segments and 13 reverse primers for TCR Jbeta segments. TCRdb provides this immuneACCESS table in a form limited to in-frame rearrangements. Some clones are lacking; in checked studies, under half of them reflect an unresolved V gene, and why the rest are absent is not known. For this sample the table gives about 210,000 clones, of which around 79% were detected only once. Clones ranked in the top ten supply approximately 0.4% of the sample. Input material: PBMCs. These receptor sequences come from a male donor in good health and CMV-seropositive.

V is TRBV29-1 and J is TRBJ1-1; D perhaps matches TRBD1 (6 bases). CDR3 length equals 15 residues. Germline CDR1 SQVTM, CDR2 ANQGSEA. Trimming pared 0 bases from V and 7 bases from J, leaving 18 bases between. CDR3 sequence: CSVEDPLDSSGEAFF. The CDR3, as DNA: TGCAGCGTTGAAGATCCCCTGGACAGCTCAGGTGAAGCTTTCTTT.

The V gene is TRBV27, the J gene TRBJ2-1; D perhaps matches TRBD1 (6 bases). This CDR3 has 11 amino acids. Germline loops: CDR1 MNHEY, CDR2 SMNVEV (reference sequence). Trimming removed 8 bases at V and 16 bases at J, with 18 bases between. CDR3 amino acids: CASVGGRVVFF. Here the CDR3 DNA reads TGTGCCAGCGTTGGGGGCAGGGTTGTCTTCTTC.

As for this clone: This same CDR3 is encoded by further DNA sequences in the sample. This rearrangement joins TRBV6-1 to TRBJ2-7; the D is unclear. Germline V gene data show CDR1 as MNHNS and CDR2 as SASEGT. V was trimmed by 2 bases and J by 6 bases, leaving 14 bases between them. This CDR3 is 14 amino acids long. The CDR3 nucleotides read TGTGCCAGCAGTGAATTCGTGGCCCCGTTCGAGCAGTACTTC. This gives the protein CASSEFVAPFEQYF.

The DNA for the CDR3 is TGTGCCAGCAGTCGATCGGATGAGCAGTTCTTC. Translated: CASSRSDEQFF. The V gene is TRBV11-2, the J gene TRBJ2-1; D call uncertain. The CDR3 consists of 11 residues. CDR1 and CDR2 from the germline V gene are SGHAT and FQNNGV. V gave up 6 bases and J gave up 8 bases, with 8 bases separating them.

This sequence joins TRBV4-3 and TRBJ1-1; D unresolved. The CDR3 runs to 14 residues. V lost 1 base and J 0 bases, leaving 6 bases between the germline ends. Germline V lookup: CDR1 LGHNA, CDR2 YSLEER. The CDR3, as DNA: TGCGCCAGCAGCCAAGTATATATGAACACTGAAGCTTTCTTT. Protein sequence: CASSQVYMNTEAFF.

The gene calls are TRBV5-6 and TRBJ1-6; D is ambiguous. CDR1 and CDR2 from the germline V gene are SGHDT and YYEEEE. The germline V and J ends were trimmed by 3 bases and 6 bases, with 7 bases remaining between them. The CDR3 is 13 residues long. The CDR3, as DNA: TGTGCCAGCAGCTACGGTCCTAATTCACCCCTCCACTTT. Its protein is CASSYGPNSPLHF.

This clone has only a few counts. This sequence joins TRBV25-1 and TRBJ2-3; 9 bases are shared with TRBD1. The ends lost 9 bases at V and 2 bases at J; junction bases unmatched: 9. The CDR3 has 15 amino acids. Per germline, CDR1 MGHDK and CDR2 SYGVNS. CDR3 nucleotides: TGTGCCAGTGCTCCACAGGGGGCGGTCACAGATACGCAGTATTTT. Translated: CASAPQGAVTDTQYF.

This clone occurred a few times. The chain couples TRBV19 to TRBJ1-5; weak D call: TRBD1 (5 bases). The CDR3 has 14 residues. Trimming pared 4 bases from V and 4 bases from J, leaving 11 bases between. Germline values: CDR1 LNHDA, CDR2 SQIVND (reference sequence). CDR3 region: CASSSTGTNQPQHF. The CDR3 DNA reads TGTGCCAGTAGTAGTACAGGAACTAATCAGCCCCAGCATTTT. Together with reference TRBV19 and TRBJ1-5, the CDR3 gives the full variable domain: DGGITQSPKYLFRKEGQNVTLSCEQNLNHDAMYWYRQDPGQGLRLIYYSQIVNDFQKGDIAEGYSVSREKKESFPLTVTSAQKNPTAFYLCASSSTGTNQPQHFGDGTRLSIL.

The rearrangement links TRBV4-2 to TRBJ1-1, with unresolved D. The V gene lost 0 bases and the J gene lost 1 base, with 12 bases spanning the gap. Germline CDR1 reads LGHNA; CDR2 reads YNFKEQ. CDR3 length: 16 residues. CDR3 amino acids: CASSQDPWSGNTEAFF. CDR3 DNA: TGTGCCAGCAGCCAAGATCCGTGGTCCGGGAACACTGAAGCTTTCTTT.